This T cell receptor beta chain was captured in a study of shared clonotypes between healthy human individuals (dated by TCRdb to the early 2020s). Background for the entire study: The cohort included a few men and a couple of women between 18 and 49 years of age. For each donor, three plates each were used for CD4 naive and CD4 memory, two plates were used for CD8 naive, and one plate was used for CD8 memory. To estimate repertoire size and how much clonotypes are shared between individuals, the study performed deep sequencing of blood TCR repertoires from a few healthy adults. Different laboratories and diverse techniques were used to prepare libraries and sequence TCR repertoires, to increase sequencing depth and limit assay-specific biases. Per donor, leukapheresis produced somewhere between about 0.94 and 9 billion PBMCs.

Using the deep immunoSEQ assay, multiplex PCR amplified TCR CDR3 regions from genomic DNA. Extracted genomic DNA from each cell subset was distributed evenly across all wells of several immunoSEQ 96-well plates, and each plate was treated as a replicate. For sorted subsets, each replicate PCR was loaded with around 200 ng genomic DNA, equivalent to 25,000 to 35,000 T cell genomes. Purified libraries were quantified with a Qubit 3.0 fluorometer, sized on a Bioanalyzer 2100, and re-quantified with the KAPA Library Quantification kit. A separate single-read 150-cycle Illumina NextSeq 550 flow cell was used to sequence each immunoSEQ 96-well plate. Concerning the study's data processing: Because the immunoSEQ output held only junctional sequences and lacked quality scores, the filtering could not match the filtering applied to full-length reads. To assign V/J genes and CDR3, sequences were annotated against IMGT germline references using PyIR, a Python wrapper for IgBLAST v1.9. Reads with weak V/J assignments (E-value above 1e-6), missing CDR3, stop codons, out-of-frame junctions, or ambiguous translated residues were removed. V3J clonotypes were defined as sequences sharing an identical inferred V gene, J gene, and CDR3 amino acid sequence. Percentage overlap between repertoires was calculated by dividing the number of shared unique clonotypes by the size of the smaller repertoire. Three approaches were used to assess repertoire richness: RTK rarefaction, the Chao1 estimator, and Recon v2.1 estimates of unobserved clonotypes. Generation probabilities for all TCRbeta clonotypes obtained by the gDNA method from a handful of donors were computed using OLGA. In TCRdb, the immuneACCESS table is reduced to in-frame sequences with V and J assigned. These tables do not hold every clone; where another copy was compared, an unresolved V gene accounts for under half, and the others remain unexplained. The V and J calls and the clone size are those of that table, but D and trimming were determined from the DNA. The sample profile shows a few million clones; more than 80% of them were found once. The top ten constitute 0.39% of the sample.

Results the study describes overall, beyond this receptor: Pairwise subsampling indicated that sequencing depth was expected to affect the degree of clonotype sharing among donors. Higher generation probabilities were observed for clonotypes shared by all four sorted-subset donors than for non-shared clonotypes. Naive subsets generally had larger estimated clonotype richness than memory subsets did. Rarefaction of sorted-subset datasets indicated incomplete sequencing despite the large sequencing depth. The genetic and exposure-history diversity represented was limited by the small number of donors. When a handful of donors were compared, the shared fraction of clonotypes was about 5% for naive CD4, more than 3% for naive CD8, about 2.5% for memory CD4, and about 0.36% for memory CD8. Sampling was limited to blood, and TCR repertoires in tissue likely differ from TCR repertoires in blood.

To note about this clone: The antigen this receptor binds is unknown. No much larger clone is present one base from it, and per-base qualities are unavailable.

Cut back by 2 bases and 2 bases, the V and J ends lie 17 bases apart. CDR1 and CDR2, per the germline V gene, are SGHRS and YFSETQ. Including the terminal cysteine and phenylalanine, the CDR3 comprises 16 residues. The CDR3 DNA has 48 bases and is translated from base 1. The donors were healthy, HIV-negative adults with no recently reported acute infections or vaccinations. Only Caucasian adults living in Nashville, Tennessee, USA were represented among the donors. CD4+ T cells were enriched by magnetic negative selection; naive cells were then positively selected on CD45RA, and the negative fraction formed the memory subset. After blood collection by leukapheresis, PBMCs were isolated using Ficoll-Histopaque density gradient centrifugation and then cryopreserved in the vapor phase of liquid nitrogen. Analytical flow cytometry was used to check the purity and quantity of every magnetically sorted T cell population. Genomic DNA was isolated from every sorted fraction and measured by UV absorbance on a Nanodrop 2000c.

The clonotype originates from a man aged 18 to 30 in good health. Some clones in this sample may be carry-over from other donors' samples. Input material: naive CD4+ T cells from PBMCs. The sample's cell subset or site label, decoded: CD45RA+ positively selected. The chain links TRBV5-1 with TRBJ2-7; TRBD1 is possibly the D segment (6 matching bases). The DNA reads TGCGCCAGCAGCTTACCGCGGCAGGGGCTAACCTACGAGCAGTACTTC. This codes for CASSLPRQGLTYEQYF.